The following is a T cell receptor beta chain sequence with its context. The target of this receptor is not known. The input lacks base qualities; no much larger clone sits a single base away. TCRbeta CDR3 regions were amplified from genomic DNA by means of the immunoSEQ Assay, a bias-controlled multiplex PCR. Under the source paper's analysis protocol: The number of nucleated cells in each sample was estimated by amplification of reference gene primers within the assay. Sequence reads were collapsed and filtered to measure the absolute abundance of every unique TCRbeta CDR3 rearrangement. For each sample, productive Simpson clonality was calculated as the square root of Simpson's diversity index across productive rearrangements. TCRdb holds this immuneACCESS table with in-frame rearrangements only. Some clones are missing; in checked studies, unresolved V genes explain under half, and the rest has no known cause. The D gene and trimming were derived from the DNA, and the V and J assignments and clone size from that table. Within this sample are roughly 100,000 clones, with 84% of them counted one time only. The ten most abundant clones make up 9.9% of the sample.

Collaborating institutions collected whole blood in K2EDTA tubes following their own protocols. Collaborator samples were shipped for TCRbeta analysis as frozen whole blood, isolated PBMCs, or DNA extracted from either sample type. Between the V and J ends, shortened by 0 bases and 8 bases respectively, the junction contains 12 bases. CDR1 and CDR2, looked up from the germline V gene, are LGHNA and YSLEER. The CDR3 has 14 amino acids, counting the end cysteine and phenylalanine. Only the CDR3 region is kept as DNA, spanning 42 bases read in frame from base 1. These data belong to a study of blood T cell repertoires in COVID-19 (dated by TCRdb to about 2020). Study-wide context: The collaborator samples originated in the United States, Italy and Spain and spanned the acute and convalescent phases of COVID-19. Nearly every sample came with metadata listing a de-identified subject ID, COVID-19 status, age in years and sex. Subjects who had been exposed to COVID-19, were actively infected with it, or had recovered from it provided the deeply sampled blood TCRbeta repertoires that made up the dataset. The samples were drawn from the first 160 participants of the ongoing ImmuneRACE study and from about 1,200 subjects provided by 6 global collaborators. HLA class I and class II types, where available, came from metadata supplied by the sample provider rather than from assay-based typing. The material from the prospective study consisted of cDNA or gDNA derived from T cells, B-cell-depleted T cells, or PBMCs. The repertoires were made available in a free public database intended to serve as a resource for research on the immune response to SARS-CoV-2. Results the study describes overall, beyond this receptor: How much clinical and demographic metadata was included differed by source and by participant, and the metadata was provided uncurated.

The sequence joins TRBV4-3 to TRBJ2-3; a weak D assignment points to TRBD2 (6 bases agree). This TCR derives from a man aged 40-49 years with active or convalescent COVID-19. The material sequenced was peripheral blood. The CDR3 has the sequence CASSQDSSVRTQYF. The nucleotide sequence is given as TGCGCCAGCAGCCAAGATTCTAGCGTACGTACGCAGTATTTT.